The 30 T cell receptor beta chains in this list originate from one sample, sequenced in a study of shared clonotypes between healthy human individuals. The method was immunoSEQ multiplex PCR; TCRdb's version includes in-frame clones alone and lacks a portion of them. This sample has about half a million clones; less than 80% occur once, and the top ten carry roughly 12%. The material sequenced was PBMCs. Receptors were obtained from a middle-aged woman in good health. Some clones in this sample may be carry-over from other donors' samples.

This clone was detected only once. V gene TRBV4-3 combines with J gene TRBJ1-1; D call uncertain. The CDR3 contains 13 residues. Germline V gene lookup returns CDR1 LGHNA and CDR2 YSLEER. V dropped 1 base and J dropped 4 bases, with 7 bases sitting between them. The CDR3 coding sequence is TGCGCCAGCAGCCAAGGTTTGAGCACTGAAGCTTTCTTT. Its translation: CASSQGLSTEAFF.

This clone appeared a few times. CDR3 DNA: TGTGCCTGGAGTGTACTGCCAGATACTAATCAGCCCCAGCATTTT. Translated, it gives CAWSVLPDTNQPQHF. The rearrangement uses TRBV30 and TRBJ1-5; D unclear. Germline CDR1 and CDR2: GTSNPN and SVGIG (reference sequence). The CDR3 consists of 15 residues. The V gene lost 0 bases and the J gene lost 4 bases, with 13 bases spanning the gap.

V is TRBV5-1 and J is TRBJ2-1, with TRBD1 matching over 8 bases. The CDR3 length is 18 residues. The germline V gene encodes CDR1 SGHRS and CDR2 YFSETQ. J was trimmed by 5 bases and V by 4 bases; bases with no gene match: 17. CDR3 in amino acids: CASSLRDRTTVFDNEQFF. In nucleotides, the CDR3 is TGCGCCAGCAGCCTCCGGGACAGGACTACCGTTTTTGACAATGAGCAGTTCTTC.

For this clone: A far larger clone is just one base off, so this is likely a read error. The final CDR3 position lacks the conserved phenylalanine or tryptophan, pointing to a likely read error. V and J are TRBV7-3 and TRBJ2-2; 7 nucleotides line up with TRBD1. The germline CDR1 and CDR2 sequences are SGHTA and FQGTGA. CDR3 length equals 16 residues. V lost 4 bases to trimming and J lost 4 bases; unmatched junction nucleotides: 9. In DNA form, the CDR3 reads TGTGCCAGCAGCTCGACAGGGTTTGCATCCACCGGGGAGCTGTTTTCT. Translation gives CASSSTGFASTGELFS.

A remark on this clone: Other nucleotide sequences in the sample specify the same CDR3. This chain connects TRBV28 to TRBJ2-1; TRBD2 agrees at 10 bases. J was trimmed by 4 bases and V by 3 bases; bases with no gene match: 6. There are 16 residues in the CDR3. Germline V gene data show CDR1 as MDHEN and CDR2 as SYDVKM. The CDR3 coding sequence is TGTGCCAGCAGTTTCCCTCTAGCGGGAGATTACAATGAGCAGTTCTTC. As protein: CASSFPLAGDYNEQFF. Using reference TRBV28 and TRBJ2-1 for the parts outside the CDR3, the full variable domain is DVKVTQSSRYLVKRTGEKVFLECVQDMDHENMFWYRQDPGLGLRLIYFSYDVKMKEKGDIPEGYSVSREKKERFSLILESASTNQTSMYLCASSFPLAGDYNEQFFGPGTRLTVL.

This CDR3 is CASSQDGTGVFGELFF. The CDR3 DNA reads as TGCGCCAGCAGCCAAGACGGGACAGGGGTTTTCGGGGAGCTGTTTTTT. The chain has TRBV4-1 and TRBJ2-2, with 10 bases lining up with TRBD1. Germline values: CDR1 MGHRA, CDR2 YSYEKL. The CDR3 is 16 residues long. J gave up 7 bases and V 0 bases, and 5 bases lay outside the gene matches.

The genes are TRBV4-1 and TRBJ2-5, with 11 bases that match TRBD2. The J call may be mistaken, given a closer DNA end match to TRBJ2-7. This CDR3 comprises 17 residues. Germline V CDR1 and CDR2: MGHRA, YSYEKL. The CDR3 protein is CASSQGWTSGFSYEQYF. Written as DNA, the CDR3 is TGCGCCAGCAGCCAAGGGTGGACTAGCGGGTTCTCCTACGAGCAGTACTTC.

The rearrangement uses TRBV7-6 and TRBJ2-3, with unresolved D. The CDR3 is 12 residues long. Trimming stripped 0 bases from V and 4 bases from J, with 2 bases between. Germline V gene lookup returns CDR1 SGHVS and CDR2 FNYEAQ. In DNA form, the CDR3 reads TGTGCCAGCAGCTTAGCCCCAGATACGCAGTATTTT. Its protein product is CASSLAPDTQYF.

This clone appeared once. The chain combines TRBV7-2 with TRBJ2-7, with D hard to call. The CDR3 sequence is 15 residues long. The V end was cut by 0 bases, the J end by 4 bases, with 13 bases between. Germline V gives CDR1 SGHTA, CDR2 FQGNSA. The CDR3 DNA follows: TGTGCCAGCAGCTTAGCTGTCACCTCTCTATACGAGCAGTACTTC. Its translation is CASSLAVTSLYEQYF.

The chain recombines TRBV7-6 with TRBJ2-7; D is ambiguous. Per the germline V gene, CDR1 is SGHVS and CDR2 is FNYEAQ. The CDR3 has 14 residues. The germline V and J ends were trimmed by 7 bases and 2 bases, with 15 bases remaining between them. Written as DNA, the CDR3 is TGTGCCAGCACCCCTCGACTCTTCCCCTACGAGCAGTACTTC. Translated: CASTPRLFPYEQYF. Full variable domain (missing parts from reference TRBV7-6 and TRBJ2-7): GAGVSQSPRYKVTKRGQDVALRCDPISGHVSLYWYRQALGQGPEFLTYFNYEAQQDKSGLPNDRFSAERPEGSISTLTIQRTEQRDSAMYRCASTPRLFPYEQYFGPGTRLTVT.

The rearrangement links TRBV19 to TRBJ2-1, with 11 bases identical to TRBD2. This CDR3 region has 13 residues. The J segment lost 11 bases and the V segment lost 6 bases, leaving 6 bases of the junction unmatched. Germline lookup yields CDR1 LNHDA and CDR2 SQIVND (reference sequence). The CDR3 sequence is CASRALAGGKQFF. DNA of the CDR3: TGTGCCAGTAGGGCTCTAGCGGGAGGCAAGCAGTTCTTC.

The rearrangement uses TRBV5-1 and TRBJ1-1; no reliable D call. Looked up from germline, CDR1 is SGHRS and CDR2 is YFSETQ. Trimming left V 0 bases short and J 0 bases short, with 6 bases between. The length of the CDR3 is 14 residues. The CDR3 DNA follows: TGCGCCAGCAGCTTGGAACTCATGAACACTGAAGCTTTCTTT. Residues: CASSLELMNTEAFF. Combining the CDR3 with reference TRBV5-1 and TRBJ1-1 gives the whole variable domain KAGVTQTPRYLIKTRGQQVTLSCSPISGHRSVSWYQQTPGQGLQFLFEYFSETQRNKGNFPGRFSGRQFSNSRSEMNVSTLELGDSALYLCASSLELMNTEAFFGQGTRLTVV.

This clone was found once. The V gene is TRBV2, the J gene TRBJ2-1; possibly TRBD2 for D (6 bases). From germline, CDR1 is SNHLY and CDR2 FYNNEI. This CDR3 spans 13 amino acids. V dropped 5 bases and J dropped 9 bases, with 14 bases sitting between them. CDR3 nucleotides: TGTGCCAGCAGTACTACCCCCGGGGGTGAGCAGTTCTTC. Protein product: CASSTTPGGEQFF.

This sequence joins TRBV11-2 and TRBJ1-3; D is undetermined. Germline V CDR1 and CDR2: SGHAT, FQNNGV. The CDR3 has 13 residues. V lost 0 bases and J lost 7, with 7 bases in between. CDR3 DNA sequence: TGTGCCAGCAGCTTAGAGGTTTTCAACACCATATATTTT. This codes for CASSLEVFNTIYF.

This clone has ten or more counts. This chain links TRBV28 with TRBJ1-2; 8 bases are shared with TRBD1. The CDR3 loop spans 17 amino acids. Trimming took 6 bases from V and 1 from J; bases not matched to a gene: 13. The germline gives CDR1 MDHEN, CDR2 SYDVKM. The CDR3 reads CASRHLRDRSFNYGYTF. DNA of the CDR3: TGTGCCAGCAGGCACTTAAGGGACAGGTCTTTTAACTATGGCTACACCTTC.

A note on this clone: Given a much more abundant clone one base away, this may be a read error. J is TRBJ1-2 and V is TRBV30; 11 nucleotides line up with TRBD1. The CDR3 has 14 residues. The germline CDR1 and CDR2 sequences are GTSNPN and SVGIG (reference sequence). The CDR3 here is CAWTRTGGDYCYTF. The CDR3 DNA follows: TGTGCCTGGACCCGGACAGGGGGCGACTATTGCTACACCTTC.

A word on this clone: One end of the junction does not line up with germline, which may come from a read error. The chain has TRBV2 and TRBJ2-2; 11 bases are a match to TRBD2. The CDR3 is 16 residues long. Per germline, CDR1 SNHLY and CDR2 FYNNEI. Here the CDR3 reads CASSLAGGPKTGELFF. The CDR3 coding sequence is TGTGCCAGCAGCTTAGCGGGAGGGCCGAAGACCGGGGAGCTGTTTTTT.

The V and J genes are TRBV19 and TRBJ1-1, with TRBD1 identical over 8 bases. The V gene's germline CDR1 is LNHDA and CDR2 SQIVND (reference sequence). This CDR3 region has 15 residues. V gave up 6 bases and J gave up 0 bases; unmatched junction bases: 6. CDR3 in DNA: TGTGCCAGTAGACACAGGGGGTTGATGAACACTGAAGCTTTCTTT. The encoded protein is CASRHRGLMNTEAFF.

The chain employs TRBV5-1 and TRBJ2-5, with 7 bases aligning to TRBD2. The CDR3 sequence is 14 residues long. Germline CDR1 is SGHRS and CDR2 is YFSETQ. The ends lost 9 bases at V and 3 bases at J; junction bases unmatched: 11. This CDR3 reads CATFRASGEETQYF. CDR3 nucleotide sequence: TGCGCCACCTTCCGAGCTAGCGGTGAAGAGACCCAGTACTTC.

This clone appeared a single time. The chain links TRBV6-5 to TRBJ1-2; D unresolved. This CDR3 is built from 15 residues. V gave up 2 bases and J gave up 4 bases, with 14 bases separating them. Germline CDR1 and CDR2: MNHEY and SVGAGI. CDR3 residues: CASSYGRTPGYGYTF. The DNA of the CDR3 is TGTGCCAGCAGTTACGGTCGGACTCCGGGCTATGGCTACACCTTC.

The V gene is TRBV9, the J gene TRBJ1-5; 7 bases are shared with TRBD1. J lost 5 bases, V lost 4 bases, and 6 bases had no gene match. Germline loops: CDR1 SGDLS, CDR2 YYNGEE. The CDR3 consists of 14 residues. The CDR3 DNA follows: TGTGCCAGCAGCTCACAGGGGACCTATCAGCCCCAGCATTTT. Its protein is CASSSQGTYQPQHF.

This clone was observed a handful of times. The chain recombines TRBV7-6 with TRBJ2-3; D is unresolved. V gave up 3 bases and J gave up 0 bases, with 1 base separating them. Germline V CDR1 and CDR2: SGHVS, FNYEAQ. This CDR3 contains 12 residues. This CDR3 is CASSFSTDTQYF. The DNA for the CDR3 is TGTGCCAGCAGCTTCAGCACAGATACGCAGTATTTT.

The chain has TRBV18 and TRBJ2-1, with D possibly being TRBD2 (7 bases). Deletions cut 4 bases from V and 6 bases from J, with 13 bases between. CDR1 and CDR2 from the germline V gene are KGHSH and LQKENI. The CDR3 totals 14 residues. The CDR3 reads CASSLGLGGNEQFF. The DNA for the CDR3 is TGTGCCAGCTCACTCGGACTAGGGGGCAATGAGCAGTTCTTC.

V is TRBV18 and J is TRBJ1-2; D remains unclear. V lost 0 bases and J lost 1, with 12 bases in between. This CDR3 contains 16 residues. Per the germline V gene, CDR1 is KGHSH and CDR2 is LQKENI. DNA of the CDR3: TGTGCCAGCTCACCACCGGGAGCGGATCTTAACTATGGCTACACCTTC. This gives the protein CASSPPGADLNYGYTF.

Points on this clone: This is likely an artifact of a read error, given a far larger clone one base away. The J gene is TRBJ1-5, the V gene TRBV2; D might be TRBD1 (6 bases). Germline V gene lookup returns CDR1 SNHLY and CDR2 FYNNEI. The CDR3 has 15 amino acids. The CDR3 loop reads CAGSEGGFSNQPQHF. DNA of the CDR3: TGTGCCGGCAGTGAAGGGGGATTTAGCAATCAGCCCCAGCATTTT.

This rearrangement joins TRBV9 to TRBJ2-3, with 13 bases matching TRBD2. This CDR3 has 18 residues. After removal of 3 bases from V and 0 bases from J, the junction contained 7 bases not matched to a gene. Per germline, CDR1 SGDLS and CDR2 YYNGEE. The CDR3 loop is CASSGTSGRAPSTDTQYF. The CDR3 DNA reads TGTGCCAGCAGCGGAACTAGCGGGAGGGCCCCAAGCACAGATACGCAGTATTTT.

CDR3 loop: CASSLVKGVSSGANVLTF. CDR3 in DNA: TGCGCCAGCAGCTTGGTCAAGGGCGTAAGCTCTGGGGCCAACGTCCTGACTTTC. J is TRBJ2-6 and V is TRBV5-1; D is uncertain. CDR1 is SGHRS, CDR2 YFSETQ, per germline. The germline V and J ends were trimmed by 0 bases and 0 bases, with 13 bases remaining between them. The CDR3 spans 18 residues.

Concerning this clone itself: This sequence may be a read error, since a much larger clone differs from it by one base. The chain carries TRBV30 and TRBJ1-6, with 10 bases aligning to TRBD1. V was pared by 2 bases and J by 7 bases, with 2 bases of the junction left unmatched. CDR1 and CDR2 from the germline V gene are GTSNPN and SVGIG (reference sequence). This CDR3 has 14 residues. CDR3 region: CAWSTGQGNSPLHF. Written as DNA, the CDR3 is TGTGCCTGGAGTACGGGACAGGGGAATTCACCCCTCCACTTT. The full variable domain, completed using reference TRBV30 and TRBJ1-6, is SQTIHQWPATLVQPVGSPLSLECTVEGTSNPNLYWYRQAAGRGLQLLFYSVGIGQISSEVPQNLSASRPQDRQFILSSKKLLLSDSGFYLCAWSTGQGNSPLHFGNGTRLTVT.

A single count supports this clone. The rearrangement uses TRBV9 and TRBJ2-5; TRBD1 is a possible D gene (6 bases). CDR1 and CDR2 from the germline V gene are SGDLS and YYNGEE. The CDR3 spans 15 residues. V dropped 3 bases and J dropped 0 bases, with 12 bases sitting between them. CDR3 DNA sequence: TGTGCCAGCAGCGCTACCGGGACATACCAAGAGACCCAGTACTTC. It specifies CASSATGTYQETQYF.

The chain is built from TRBV25-1 and TRBJ2-5, with 10 bases aligning to TRBD1. This CDR3 comprises 14 residues. V was pared by 6 bases and J by 1 base, with 2 bases of the junction left unmatched. Germline CDR1 and CDR2: MGHDK and SYGVNS. Written as DNA, the CDR3 is TGTGCCAGCAGGGGGGACAGGGGCCAAGAGACCCAGTACTTC. Amino acids: CASRGDRGQETQYF.